These 9 T cell receptor beta chains share one sample of origin, sequenced in a study of cytomegalovirus exposure and HLA in healthy donors. Vbeta (60) and Jbeta (13) primers were used in the PCR. The assay was immunoSEQ multiplex PCR, and TCRdb's table has in-frame clones only and misses some. Among roughly 130,000 clones, 70% to 80% were seen once, and the ten largest hold approximately 8.8%. The source material was PBMCs. These TCRs come from a woman in her fifties or sixties in good health and CMV-seropositive.

The chain carries TRBV9 and TRBJ2-5; tentatively, D is TRBD1 (5 bases). V shed 0 bases and J shed 3 bases, with 6 bases lying between them. Germline V gene sequence: CDR1 SGDLS, CDR2 YYNGEE. The CDR3 runs 13 residues. CDR3 loop: CASSVGREETQYF. DNA of the CDR3: TGTGCCAGCAGCGTAGGCAGGGAAGAGACCCAGTACTTC.

This rearrangement joins TRBV5-1 to TRBJ2-3; tentatively, D is TRBD1 (5 bases). The CDR3 loop spans 15 amino acids. Looked up from germline, CDR1 is SGHRS and CDR2 is YFSETQ. Deletions cut 0 bases from V and 0 bases from J, with 8 bases between. CDR3 DNA: TGCGCCAGCAGCTTGGAGGGGAAGAGCACAGATACGCAGTATTTT. It is translated as CASSLEGKSTDTQYF.

This chain joins TRBV4-1 and TRBJ2-7, with a weak D call TRBD2 (5 bases). The CDR3 runs 14 residues. Per germline, CDR1 MGHRA and CDR2 YSYEKL. The V end lost 1 base, the J end lost 3 bases, and 10 bases lay between the germline ends. This chain's CDR3 is CASSQVGGFYEQYF. The CDR3 nucleotides are TGCGCCAGCAGCCAAGTAGGAGGATTCTACGAGCAGTACTTC.

The CDR3 region is CAWKGFSHYGYTF. CDR3 DNA sequence: TGTGCCTGGAAGGGGTTCAGCCACTATGGCTACACCTTC. J is TRBJ1-2 and V is TRBV30, with a tentative D call TRBD1 (5 bases). The CDR3 length is 13 residues. The germline gives CDR1 GTSNPN, CDR2 SVGIG (reference sequence). V was cut by 4 bases and J by 3 bases, with 12 bases left in between.

The chain uses TRBV10-3 and TRBJ2-5; the D gene is possibly TRBD1 (5 bases). Germline V gene sequence: CDR1 ENHRY, CDR2 SYGVKD. The CDR3 consists of 14 residues. With 3 bases removed from V and 11 bases from J, the gap between germline ends came to 19 bases. The CDR3 nucleotides read TGTGCCATCAGTGATACCGCAGGGCGCTCGGAGCAGTACTTC. This sequence encodes CAISDTAGRSEQYF.

The rearrangement uses TRBV9 and TRBJ1-6, with D possibly matching TRBD1 (6 bases). The CDR3 totals 15 residues. V lost 3 bases and J 5 bases, leaving 12 bases between the germline ends. In germline, CDR1 is SGDLS, CDR2 YYNGEE. DNA of the CDR3: TGTGCCAGCAGCGCCGGACAGAGCCATAATTCACCCCTCCACTTT. Its translation is CASSAGQSHNSPLHF.

The V and J genes are TRBV10-3 and TRBJ2-7; 8 nucleotides line up with TRBD1. There are 16 residues in the CDR3. Germline V lookup: CDR1 ENHRY, CDR2 SYGVKD. The trim removed 0 bases at V and 0 bases at J, leaving 4 bases unmatched. DNA of the CDR3: TGTGCCATCAGTGAGTCGAAGGACAGGGACTCCTACGAGCAGTACTTC. As protein: CAISESKDRDSYEQYF.

This clone was seen only a few times. The chain has TRBV5-6 and TRBJ2-5, with TRBD1 identical over 10 bases. The CDR3 sequence is 15 residues long. Trimming at V came to 4 bases and at J to 5 bases, leaving 8 bases not matched to a gene. Germline V gives CDR1 SGHDT, CDR2 YYEEEE. Here the CDR3 DNA reads TGTGCCAGCAGCCCCGACAGGGGGCGGCGGGAGACCCAGTACTTC. Protein: CASSPDRGRRETQYF.

V and J are TRBV5-1 and TRBJ2-7; 9 bases align to TRBD1. Germline trimming cut 7 bases from V and 4 bases from J; bases unmatched to any gene: 6. Germline V gene sequence: CDR1 SGHRS, CDR2 YFSETQ. The CDR3 sequence is 13 residues long. This CDR3 reads CASGRDREYEQYF. The CDR3 nucleotides read TGCGCCAGCGGCCGGGACAGGGAATACGAGCAGTACTTC.